The clone carrying this T cell receptor (beta chain) was counted a single time. The table came from immunoSEQ multiplex PCR; TCRdb's copy has only in-frame clones and leaves some out. The sample comprises about 84,000 clones, about 97% of which are singletons, and around 0.18% rests with the top ten. The data belong to a study of technical replicates of blood from a handful of donors. The J segment lost 0 bases and the V segment lost 4 bases, leaving 4 bases of the junction unmatched. The CDR3 has 16 residues. Germline assignment: CDR1 MGHRA and CDR2 YSYEKL. Sequencing used T cells isolated from PBMCs. The source is a human donor in good health. The chain links TRBV4-1 to TRBJ2-2; 8 bases are a match to TRBD1. CDR3 residues: CASSLRDRSNTGELFF. The CDR3 DNA follows: TGCGCCAGCAGCCTCCGGGACAGGTCGAACACCGGGGAGCTGTTTTTT.